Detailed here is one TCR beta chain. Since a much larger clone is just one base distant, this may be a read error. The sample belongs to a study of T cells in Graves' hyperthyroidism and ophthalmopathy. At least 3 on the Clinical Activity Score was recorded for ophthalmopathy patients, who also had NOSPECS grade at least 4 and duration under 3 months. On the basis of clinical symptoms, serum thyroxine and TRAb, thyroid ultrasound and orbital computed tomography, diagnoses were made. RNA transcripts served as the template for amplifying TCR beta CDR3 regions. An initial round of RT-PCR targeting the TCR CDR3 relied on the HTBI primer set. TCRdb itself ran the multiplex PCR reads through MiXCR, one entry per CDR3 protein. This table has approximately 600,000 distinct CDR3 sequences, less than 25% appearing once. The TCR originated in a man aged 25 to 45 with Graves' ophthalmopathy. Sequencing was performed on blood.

The CDR3, as DNA: TGTGCCACCCAGTGCCCGTTACAGTGGCCCTCCCTCCACTTT. Its translation is CATQCPLQWPSLHF. The genes are TRBV2 and TRBJ1-6; D is unresolved. The CDR3 has 14 amino acids. Germline V lookup: CDR1 SNHLY, CDR2 FYNNEI. V was pared by 10 bases and J by 14 bases, with 24 bases between. The variable domain in full, completed from reference TRBV2 and TRBJ1-6, reads EPEVTQTPSHQVTQMGQEVILRCVPISNHLYFYWYRQILGQKVEFLVSFYNNEISEKSEIFDDQFSVERPDGSNFTLKIRSTKLEDSAMYFCATQCPLQWPSLHFGNGTRLTVT.